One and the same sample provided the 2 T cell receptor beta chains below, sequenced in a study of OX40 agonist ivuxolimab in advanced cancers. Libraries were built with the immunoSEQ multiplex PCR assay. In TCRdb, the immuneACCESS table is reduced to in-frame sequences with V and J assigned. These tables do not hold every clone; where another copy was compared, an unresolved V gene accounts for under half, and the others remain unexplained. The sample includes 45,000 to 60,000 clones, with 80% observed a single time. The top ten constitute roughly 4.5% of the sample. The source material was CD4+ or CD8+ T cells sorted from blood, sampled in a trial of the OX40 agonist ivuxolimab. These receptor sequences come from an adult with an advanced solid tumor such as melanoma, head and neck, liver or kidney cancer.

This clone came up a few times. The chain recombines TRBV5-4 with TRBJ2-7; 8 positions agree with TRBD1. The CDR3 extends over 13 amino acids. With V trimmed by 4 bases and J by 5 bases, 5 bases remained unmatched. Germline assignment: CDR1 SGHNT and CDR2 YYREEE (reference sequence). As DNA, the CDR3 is TGTGCCAGCAGCCTGGACAGGGACCACGAGCAGTACTTC. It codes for CASSLDRDHEQYF.

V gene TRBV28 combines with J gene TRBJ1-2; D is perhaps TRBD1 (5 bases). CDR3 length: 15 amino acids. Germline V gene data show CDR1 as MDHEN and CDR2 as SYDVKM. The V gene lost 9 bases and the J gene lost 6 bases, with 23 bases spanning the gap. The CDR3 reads CASRSGKGRADGYTF. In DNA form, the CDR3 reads TGTGCCAGTCGTTCCGGCAAGGGGCGTGCGGATGGCTACACCTTC.